This T cell receptor beta chain was recorded in a study of tumor and adjacent non-tumor tissue in lung cancer. Study-level information: Around 4 million productive TCRbeta reads were obtained per sample on average.

RNA was extracted from bulk tissue without any cell sorting. Between August and November 2014, newly diagnosed, chemotherapy-naive lung cancer patients underwent thoracic surgery in China. The CDR3 is 16 amino acids. Germline assignment: CDR1 DFQATT and CDR2 SNEGSKA (reference sequence). A modified ARM-PCR protocol with three rounds of nested PCR amplified TCRbeta. One entry per CDR3 protein, called by TCRdb with MiXCR from the multiplex PCR reads. Of about 70,000 distinct CDR3 sequences listed, approximately 73% are singletons. Regarding this clonotype: The antigen remains unidentified. Germline and junction disagree at one end, which may indicate a read error.

Study-wide results and caveats: Compared with tumor, normal lung showed significantly lower TCR diversity.

Sequencing was carried out using lung tumor tissue. The TCR was taken from a man aged 60-69 years with non-small cell lung cancer. The rearrangement uses TRBV20-1 and TRBJ2-5, with TRBD2 identical over 11 bases. The CDR3 nucleotides are TGCAGTGCTAGACTCATTAGCGGGAGGGCCATTGAGACCCAGCACTTC. Its protein is CSARLISGRAIETQHF.